The 15 T cell receptor beta chains in this list originate from one sample, sequenced in a study of blood T cell repertoires in COVID-19. Clones were read by immunoSEQ multiplex PCR, and TCRdb kept only the in-frame ones, dropping some. Among 200,000 to 250,000 clones listed, roughly 84% were seen once. Sequenced sample: peripheral blood. Source of these receptors: a woman aged 45-60 years with acute or convalescent COVID-19.

The rearrangement links TRBV19 to TRBJ1-2; tentative D call: TRBD1 (6 bases). CDR1 and CDR2 (germline): LNHDA, SQIVND (reference sequence). The CDR3 totals 15 residues. Deletions cut 1 base from V and 2 bases from J, with 11 bases between. CDR3 coding DNA: TGTGCCAGTAGTATAGGGACAGCTCCAAACTATGGCTACACCTTC. Translation gives CASSIGTAPNYGYTF.

The chain carries TRBV4-1 and TRBJ2-3, with D maybe TRBD2 (6 bases). Germline CDR1 reads MGHRA; CDR2 reads YSYEKL. The CDR3 totals 17 residues. Trimming took off 0 bases at V and 4 bases at J, with 17 bases between the two ends. The CDR3 region has the DNA TGCGCCAGCAGCCAAGATATTACTAGCCGGTTGGCAGATACGCAGTATTTT. Translated: CASSQDITSRLADTQYF.

This clone was recorded once. The chain employs TRBV3-1 (or the pseudogene TRBV3-2) and TRBJ1-2; D is uncertain. The germline V gene encodes CDR1 LGHDT and CDR2 YNNKEL (reference sequence). The ends were cut back, 0 bases at V and 10 bases at J, with 15 bases in the middle. The CDR3 contains 14 residues. Here the CDR3 reads CASSQDVAVNAYTF. The CDR3 DNA sequence: TGTGCCAGCAGCCAAGATGTAGCTGTAAACGCCTACACCTTC.

The chain links TRBV10-3 to TRBJ2-3; TRBD1 matches 10 bases. Trimming took 2 bases from V and 2 from J; bases not matched to a gene: 1. Looked up from germline, CDR1 is ENHRY and CDR2 is SYGVKD. This CDR3 spans 15 amino acids. The CDR3 DNA follows: TGTGCCATCAGTGAGGGGACAGGGGCCACAGATACGCAGTATTTT. Encoded protein: CAISEGTGATDTQYF.

The CDR3 loop is CASSSTRDRVTDTQYF. In nucleotides, the CDR3 is TGTGCCAGTAGTAGTACCCGGGACAGGGTGACAGATACGCAGTATTTT. The chain has TRBV19 and TRBJ2-3, with 9 bases matching TRBD1. The CDR3 has 16 amino acids. Germline V lookup: CDR1 LNHDA, CDR2 SQIVND (reference sequence). Losses at the gene ends were 4 bases for V and 3 bases for J; bases not matched to a gene: 8.

The chain carries TRBV2 and TRBJ1-2, with 12 bases aligning to TRBD1. The CDR3 contains 13 residues. CDR1 is SNHLY and CDR2 is FYNNEI in the germline V gene. V shed 8 bases and J 7 bases; nucleotides not matched to a gene: 5. The CDR3, as DNA: TGTGCCAGCGGGGGACAGGGGGCTTCTGGCTACACCTTC. It yields the protein CASGGQGASGYTF.

The chain uses TRBV5-1 and TRBJ2-3; D gene uncertain. This CDR3 is 14 amino acids long. V lost 4 bases and J 4 bases, leaving 13 bases between the germline ends. Germline loops: CDR1 SGHRS, CDR2 YFSETQ. The CDR3 DNA reads TGCGCCAGCAGCCCGTCGAGTTTCGCAGATACGCAGTATTTT. This translates into CASSPSSFADTQYF.

V gene TRBV4-3 combines with J gene TRBJ1-5; D is uncertain. The germline V gene encodes CDR1 LGHNA and CDR2 YSLEER. V lost 1 base, J lost 4 bases, and 8 bases lay in between. The CDR3 is 14 residues long. CDR3 sequence: CASSQAAENQPQHF. DNA for the CDR3: TGCGCCAGCAGCCAAGCGGCGGAAAATCAGCCCCAGCATTTT.

This chain joins TRBV2 and TRBJ1-2; no reliable D call. V was cut by 4 bases and J by 7 bases, with 13 bases left in between. CDR1 and CDR2 (germline): SNHLY, FYNNEI. The length of the CDR3 is 13 residues. CDR3 region: CASSGQALAGYTF. The CDR3 DNA sequence: TGTGCCAGCAGTGGGCAGGCACTAGCTGGCTACACCTTC.

V is TRBV5-1 and J is TRBJ1-6, with 8 bases lining up with TRBD1. This CDR3 has 15 amino acids. The germline V gene has CDR1 SGHRS and CDR2 YFSETQ. Germline trimming cut 0 bases from V and 10 bases from J; bases unmatched to any gene: 6. The CDR3 here is CASSLEQGGESPLHF. CDR3 coding DNA: TGCGCCAGCAGCTTGGAACAGGGGGGTGAGTCACCCCTCCACTTT.

The chain uses TRBV27 and TRBJ2-7, with a possible D match to TRBD1 (6 bases). V was trimmed by 0 bases and J by 2 bases, leaving 14 bases between them. This CDR3 has 16 residues. Germline CDR1 reads MNHEY; CDR2 reads SMNVEV (reference sequence). In DNA form, the CDR3 reads TGTGCCAGCAGTTTATCTTCCGGGACAATCGCCTACGAGCAGTACTTC. This sequence encodes CASSLSSGTIAYEQYF.

The rearrangement uses TRBV6-2 or TRBV6-3 and TRBJ1-6; D is uncertain. V lost 4 bases, J lost 9 bases, and 7 bases lay in between. The CDR3 totals 12 residues. CDR1 and CDR2 from the germline V gene are MNHEY and SVGEGT. CDR3 sequence (DNA): TGTGCCAGCAGTTTGGGGAGTTCACCCCTCCACTTT. Amino acids: CASSLGSSPLHF.

The rearrangement joins TRBV27 to TRBJ2-7; 10 bases line up with TRBD2. The J segment lost 0 bases and the V segment lost 4 bases, leaving 3 bases of the junction unmatched. Germline CDR1 and CDR2: MNHEY and SMNVEV (reference sequence). The CDR3 spans 15 residues. The CDR3 is CASSSSGGSSYEQYF. The DNA of the CDR3 is TGTGCCAGCAGTTCTAGCGGGGGCAGCTCCTACGAGCAGTACTTC.

The chain has TRBV7-2 and TRBJ1-4; TRBD1 agrees at 7 bases. V trimming: 0 bases; J trimming: 8 bases; junction bases outside the gene matches: 3. The germline gives CDR1 SGHTA, CDR2 FQGNSA. This CDR3 contains 14 residues. CDR3 residues: CASSLAPGGEKLFF. CDR3 bases: TGTGCCAGCAGCTTAGCACCAGGGGGGGAAAAACTGTTTTTT.

The table lists this clone with a count of one. This chain joins TRBV30 and TRBJ1-6; the D gene is possibly TRBD1 (6 bases). The V end was cut by 7 bases, the J end by 5 bases, with 15 bases between. The germline CDR1 and CDR2 sequences are GTSNPN and SVGIG (reference sequence). CDR3 length: 14 residues. CDR3 nucleotide sequence: TGTGCCTACGAAGGGGGAACAAATAATTCACCCCTCCACTTT. It specifies CAYEGGTNNSPLHF.